The sequence of this T cell receptor (beta chain) was determined in a study of CD8 T cells in ankylosing spondylitis. Study-level points and caveats: Significant enrichment of disease-linked clones was reportedly seen in matched ankylosing spondylitis synovial fluid. What appeared characteristic of ankylosing spondylitis blood was a TCR beta motif of 7 or 8 highly homologous variants. CD8+ by phenotype, disease-linked clones were relatively rare in peripheral blood. A number of the motif variants had already been described in reactive arthritis synovial fluid and blood.

TCR beta libraries were made by quantitative 5'-RACE with molecular barcodes. TCRdb itself ran the 5' RACE reads through MiXCR, one entry per CDR3 protein. The sample yields roughly 700,000 distinct CDR3 sequences, 15% to 20% seen once. This clonotype was recorded a few times. Its specificity is not known. With V trimmed by 4 bases and J by 3 bases, 3 bases remained unmatched. The CDR3 runs to 13 residues. The germline V gene encodes CDR1 MDHEN and CDR2 SYDVKM. Sequencing used blood, either unsorted or a sorted T cell fraction (not recorded which). The rearrangement links TRBV28 to TRBJ2-7; 7 bases agree with TRBD1. The sequence was collected from a male donor with ankylosing spondylitis. The CDR3 loop reads CASSSTGVYEQYF. CDR3 sequence (DNA): TGTGCCAGCAGTTCAACAGGGGTCTACGAGCAGTACTTC.